This T cell receptor beta chain was sequenced for a study of blood T cell repertoires in COVID-19. The repertoire was sequenced with immunoSEQ multiplex PCR; TCRdb's copy has only in-frame clones and lacks some. This table holds roughly 100,000 clones, more than 90% found once. This CDR3 is 11 amino acids long. Germline loops: CDR1 SNHLY, CDR2 FYNNEI. J gave up 8 bases and V 5 bases, and 2 bases lay outside the gene matches. The receptor comes from a woman aged 45 to 65 with COVID-19, enrolled during active disease. The rearrangement uses TRBV2 and TRBJ1-2, with TRBD1 identical over 7 bases. The sequencing input was peripheral blood. The CDR3 nucleotides are TGTGCCAGCAGTCTGGGACAGGGCTACACCTTC. Amino acid sequence: CASSLGQGYTF.